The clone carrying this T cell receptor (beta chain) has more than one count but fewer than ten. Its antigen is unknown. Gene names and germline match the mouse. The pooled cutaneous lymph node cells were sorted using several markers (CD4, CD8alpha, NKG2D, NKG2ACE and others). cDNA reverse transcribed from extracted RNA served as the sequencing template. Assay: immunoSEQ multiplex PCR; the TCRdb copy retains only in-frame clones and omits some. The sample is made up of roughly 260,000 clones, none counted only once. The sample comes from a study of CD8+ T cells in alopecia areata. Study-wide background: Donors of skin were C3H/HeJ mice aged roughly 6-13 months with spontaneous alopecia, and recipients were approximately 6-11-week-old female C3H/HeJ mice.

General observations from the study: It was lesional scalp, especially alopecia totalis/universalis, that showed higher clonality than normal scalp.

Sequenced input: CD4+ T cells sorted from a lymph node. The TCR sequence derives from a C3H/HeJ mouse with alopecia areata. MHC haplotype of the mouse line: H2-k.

CDR3 DNA, as far as it was read: TGTGCCACAACGACAACTAGTGCAGAA. Its translation is CATTTTSAE. The complete CDR3 sequence is CATTTTSAETLYF. The rearrangement joins TRBV19 to TRBJ2-3; unclear D gene. The read ends 4 residues early relative to the CDR3; the germline J gene fills the gap. Germline V gene sequence: CDR1 FNHDT, CDR2 SITEND (reference sequence). The V and J ends lost 9 bases and 0 bases respectively, with 11 bases between them. CDR3 length equals 13 residues.